This TCR beta chain stems from a study of cytomegalovirus exposure and HLA in healthy donors. This CDR3 is 18 amino acids long. CDR1 SNHLY and CDR2 FYNNEI come from the germline V gene. Trimming at V came to 2 bases and at J to 4 bases, leaving 13 bases not matched to a gene. Notes on this clone: Its specificity is not known.

PCR amplification relied on 60 Vbeta primers (plus 13 Jbeta primers). Produced via immunoSEQ multiplex PCR; TCRdb's table is partial and in-frame only. The profile covers about 200,000 clones, with 60% to 85% appearing a single time and more than 1.5% taken by the ten largest. Study-level results: For presence/absence analyses, sequencing depth was assumed to be roughly uniform across donors. A missense DCLRE1C variant was associated with V- and J-gene trimming of TCR beta chains in a later analysis, and an independent cohort replicated the association.

The V gene is TRBV2, the J gene TRBJ2-5, with 10 bases matching TRBD2. The origin of this receptor is a girl between 10 and 17 years old in good health and CMV-seropositive. The sample comprised PBMCs. CDR3 DNA sequence: TGTGCCAGCAGTGAACGGGCTAGCGGGGGAGGTGGGAGAGAGACCCAGTACTTC. Protein product: CASSERASGGGGRETQYF.